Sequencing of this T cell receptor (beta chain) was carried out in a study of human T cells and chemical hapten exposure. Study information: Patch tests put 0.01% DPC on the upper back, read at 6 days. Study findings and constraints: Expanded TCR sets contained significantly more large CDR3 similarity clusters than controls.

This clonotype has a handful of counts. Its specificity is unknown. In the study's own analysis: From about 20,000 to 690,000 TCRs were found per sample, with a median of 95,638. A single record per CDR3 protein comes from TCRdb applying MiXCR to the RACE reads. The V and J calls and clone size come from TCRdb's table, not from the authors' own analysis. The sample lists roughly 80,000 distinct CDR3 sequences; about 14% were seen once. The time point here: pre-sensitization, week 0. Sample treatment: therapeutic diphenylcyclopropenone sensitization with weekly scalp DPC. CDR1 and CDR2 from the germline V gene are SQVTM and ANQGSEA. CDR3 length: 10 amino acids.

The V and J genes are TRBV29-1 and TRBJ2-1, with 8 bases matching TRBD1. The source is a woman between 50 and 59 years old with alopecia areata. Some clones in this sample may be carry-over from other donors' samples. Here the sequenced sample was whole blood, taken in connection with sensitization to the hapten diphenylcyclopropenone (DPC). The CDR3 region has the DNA TGCACAGGGGGCAGGGATGAGCAGTTCTTC. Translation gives CTGGRDEQFF.